The 2 T cell receptor beta chains listed next were all sequenced from one sample in a study of human T cells and chemical hapten exposure. This sample's time point: pre-sensitization, week 0. The treatment was: therapeutic diphenylcyclopropenone sensitization with weekly scalp DPC. TCRdb re-derived calls from the RACE reads in MiXCR, one entry per CDR3 protein. The sample lists 50,000 to 65,000 distinct CDR3 sequences; 11% were seen once. The material sequenced was whole blood, taken in connection with sensitization to the hapten diphenylcyclopropenone (DPC). The receptor source for this set is a woman between 35 and 50 years old with alopecia areata. Some clones in this sample may be carry-over from other donors' samples.

This clonotype was detected many times. This chain uses TRBV11-2 with TRBJ2-7; 9 bases line up with TRBD2. This CDR3 region has 15 residues. V was clipped by 5 bases and J by 7 bases; unmatched bases: 12. CDR1 and CDR2 from the germline V gene are SGHAT and FQNNGV. CDR3 in amino acids: CASSHPAGGPYEQYF. The CDR3, as DNA: TGTGCCAGCAGCCACCCGGCGGGAGGGCCGTATGAGCAGTACTTC. The whole variable domain, remainder taken from reference TRBV11-2 and TRBJ2-7, is EAGVAQSPRYKIIEKRQSVAFWCNPISGHATLYWYQQILGQGPKLLIQFQNNGVVDDSQLPKDRFSAERLKGVDSTLKIQPAKLEDSAVYLCASSHPAGGPYEQYFGPGTRLTVT.

A few counts support this clonotype. The CDR3 spells CASSFSHYEQYF. For the CDR3, the DNA is TGTGCCAGCAGTTTCAGCCACTACGAGCAGTACTTC. This chain links TRBV28 with TRBJ2-7; no firm D call. Germline CDR1 is MDHEN and CDR2 is SYDVKM. The CDR3 runs to 12 residues. Trimming stripped 3 bases from V and 3 bases from J, with 6 bases between.